The 25 T cell receptor beta chains given below trace back to one sample, sequenced in a study of identifying expanded T cells in peripheral blood. Only in-frame clones appear in the TCRdb table, and some are missing; sequencing was by immunoSEQ multiplex PCR. This table holds roughly 100,000 clones, around nine tenths found once. Sequenced sample: blood. All receptors derive from a person between 18 and 75 years old in good health.

This clone was seen more than once but under ten times. The V call is TRBV6-6, the J call TRBJ2-2; TRBD2 matches 7 bases. Trimming cost V 10 bases and J 4 bases; bases outside gene matches: 9. CDR1 MNHNY and CDR2 SVGAGI come from the germline V gene (reference sequence). There are 14 residues in the CDR3. CDR3 DNA sequence: TGTGCCACGCAGCGGGATTCCCGCACCGGGGAGCTGTTTTTT. Residues: CATQRDSRTGELFF.

The chain is built from TRBV5-8 and TRBJ2-2; 7 positions match TRBD1. Trimming removed 2 bases from V and 6 bases from J; junction bases left unmatched: 4. The CDR3 runs 14 residues. CDR1 SGHTS and CDR2 YDEGEE come from the germline V gene. CDR3 protein: CASSFYRGAGELFF. The CDR3 DNA reads as TGTGCCAGCAGCTTTTACAGGGGCGCCGGGGAGCTGTTTTTT.

This chain joins TRBV6-4 and TRBJ2-1; 8 nucleotides agree with TRBD1. CDR1 is MRHNA and CDR2 is SNTAGT in the germline V gene. The length of the CDR3 is 16 residues. Unmatched junction bases numbered 4, after V lost 0 bases and J lost 3 bases. CDR3 amino acids: CASSDSRQGSYNEQFF. The CDR3 DNA sequence: TGTGCCAGCAGTGACTCGAGACAGGGGAGCTACAATGAGCAGTTCTTC.

This clone was counted a single time. The CDR3 here is CASSEDGNTGELFF. The CDR3 bases are TGTGCCAGCAGTGAAGATGGCAACACCGGGGAGCTGTTTTTT. The chain links TRBV6-1 to TRBJ2-2; D call uncertain. The length of the CDR3 is 14 residues. Germline V lookup: CDR1 MNHNS, CDR2 SASEGT. Deletions cut 1 base from V and 2 bases from J, with 5 bases between.

This clone was seen more than once but under ten times. The V call is TRBV7-3, the J call TRBJ2-2; 7 positions match TRBD1. Germline CDR1 is SGHTA and CDR2 is FQGTGA. The CDR3 totals 12 residues. The V and J ends lost 8 bases and 7 bases, in that order; junction bases with no gene match: 4. The CDR3 region has the DNA TGTGCCAGCGAGGGGGCGATCGGGGAGCTGTTTTTT. The encoded protein is CASEGAIGELFF.

The chain is built from TRBV23-1 and TRBJ1-3; D is ambiguous. TRBV23-1 is an ORF, with its function uncertain. This CDR3 is 16 amino acids long. V lost 2 bases and J 0 bases, leaving 11 bases between the germline ends. The CDR3 DNA reads TGCGCCAGCAGTCAAGAGGAGGAAACCTCTGGAAACACCATATATTTT. Translating it yields CASSQEEETSGNTIYF.

This rearrangement joins TRBV27 to TRBJ2-7, with TRBD1 as a possible D gene (5 bases). Trimming cost V 5 bases and J 2 bases, with 13 bases left between them. The germline V gene encodes CDR1 MNHEY and CDR2 SMNVEV (reference sequence). CDR3 length equals 14 residues. CDR3 sequence: CASSISGNPYEQYF. In DNA form, the CDR3 reads TGTGCCAGCAGTATCTCAGGGAATCCCTACGAGCAGTACTTC.

This clone occurred once. The chain links TRBV21-1 to TRBJ2-3; the D call in the table, TRBD2, was not verified against the DNA. TRBV21-1 is shown as a pseudogene. The CDR3 loop spans 18 amino acids. CDR3 protein: CASSNIVVGEGRTDTQYF. CDR3 nucleotide sequence: TGTGCCAGCAGCAATATAGTAGTGGGGGAGGGCCGTACAGATACGCAGTATTTT.

V gene TRBV2 combines with J gene TRBJ2-2, with 7 bases matching TRBD1. This CDR3 contains 15 residues. The V and J ends lost 5 bases and 5 bases, in that order; junction bases with no gene match: 8. Germline V gene data show CDR1 as SNHLY and CDR2 as FYNNEI. CDR3 amino acids: CASSRGGTVTGELFF. The CDR3 coding sequence is TGTGCCAGCAGTCGAGGGGGCACGGTAACCGGGGAGCTGTTTTTT.

This clone showed up just once. This sequence joins TRBV6-5 and TRBJ2-7; 10 bases are shared with TRBD2. The CDR3 spans 16 residues. The V and J ends lost 4 bases and 1 base, in that order; junction bases with no gene match: 7. Germline V gene lookup returns CDR1 MNHEY and CDR2 SVGAGI. The DNA for the CDR3 is TGTGCCAGCAGTTTGCGGACTAGCGGAAATTCCTACGAGCAGTACTTC. Translating it yields CASSLRTSGNSYEQYF.

This chain connects TRBV13 to TRBJ2-7; D may match TRBD1 or TRBD2 (5 bases each). Trimming left V 0 bases short and J 0 bases short, with 9 bases between. Germline CDR1 and CDR2: PRHDT and FYEKMQ (reference sequence). This CDR3 is built from 15 residues. CDR3 in amino acids: CASSLGAGSSYEQYF. CDR3 sequence (DNA): TGTGCCAGCAGCTTAGGAGCAGGGAGCTCCTACGAGCAGTACTTC.

The chain uses TRBV28 and TRBJ1-1, with 11 bases aligning to TRBD1. Germline CDR1 is MDHEN and CDR2 is SYDVKM. J lost 4 bases, V lost 5 bases, and 9 bases had no gene match. The CDR3 covers 16 residues. CDR3 coding DNA: TGTGCCAGCAGTCTAGGACAGGGGGCGGGTAGCACTGAAGCTTTCTTT. Translating gives CASSLGQGAGSTEAFF.

This clone showed up just a few times. The chain has TRBV2 and TRBJ1-5, with a tentative D call TRBD1 (6 bases). CDR1 SNHLY and CDR2 FYNNEI come from the germline V gene. V was shortened by 8 bases and J by 3 bases, with 14 bases between the two germline ends. This CDR3 has 14 residues. The CDR3 bases are TGTGCCAGCGGGGGCCCTTCGGACAATCAGCCCCAGCATTTT. Protein: CASGGPSDNQPQHF.

The chain employs TRBV19 and TRBJ1-4; the D gene is possibly TRBD1 (6 bases). CDR1 and CDR2 (germline): LNHDA, SQIVND (reference sequence). The ends were cut back, 3 bases at V and 4 bases at J, with 12 bases in the middle. This CDR3 contains 15 residues. In DNA, the CDR3 is TGTGCCAGTAGTATCGGGGGCAGGATTAATGAAAAACTGTTTTTT. Its translation is CASSIGGRINEKLFF.

The V and J genes are TRBV9 and TRBJ2-1, with 12 bases identical to TRBD2. V lost 4 bases, J lost 5 bases, and 4 bases stayed unmatched. Germline V gives CDR1 SGDLS, CDR2 YYNGEE. The CDR3 covers 15 residues. The chain's CDR3 is CASSPRLAGDNEQFF. For the CDR3, the DNA is TGTGCCAGCAGCCCCAGACTAGCGGGGGACAATGAGCAGTTCTTC.

The chain has TRBV5-1 and TRBJ2-5; tentatively, D is TRBD1 (6 bases). CDR1 and CDR2 from the germline V gene are SGHRS and YFSETQ. The CDR3 extends over 15 amino acids. The V end lost 0 bases, the J end lost 5 bases, and 14 bases lay between the germline ends. The CDR3 bases are TGCGCCAGCAGCTTGGAGGGCAGGGGCTGGGAGACCCAGTACTTC. Its translation is CASSLEGRGWETQYF.

The genes are TRBV7-2 and TRBJ2-7; the match to TRBD2 covers 8 bases. Germline values: CDR1 SGHTA, CDR2 FQGNSA. V lost 5 bases and J lost 3; bases outside the gene matches: 15. This CDR3 region has 17 residues. As DNA, the CDR3 is TGTGCCAGCAGCCCAGGGACTAGTCCCGCCATCCGCTACGAGCAGTACTTC. Amino acids: CASSPGTSPAIRYEQYF.

The chain employs TRBV4-3 and TRBJ2-5; D is undetermined. Germline V CDR1 and CDR2: LGHNA, YSLEER. This CDR3 is 15 amino acids long. With 0 bases removed from V and 5 bases from J, the gap between germline ends came to 13 bases. The CDR3 DNA reads TGCGCCAGCAGCCAAGAGCTACTTCGGTTGGAGACCCAGTACTTC. Translation gives CASSQELLRLETQYF.

The chain joins TRBV6-1 to TRBJ1-5; D is uncertain. CDR1 and CDR2 (germline): MNHNS, SASEGT. This CDR3 region has 15 residues. V lost 7 bases and J 0 bases, leaving 13 bases between the germline ends. CDR3 DNA sequence: TGTGCCAGCATGTCCGGGAGACTTAGCAATCAGCCCCAGCATTTT. Translating gives CASMSGRLSNQPQHF.

The rearrangement links TRBV27 to TRBJ2-7; D is ambiguous. The germline CDR1 and CDR2 sequences are MNHEY and SMNVEV (reference sequence). The CDR3 contains 11 residues. Deletions cut 4 bases from V and 6 bases from J, with 7 bases between. CDR3 sequence reads: CASSSGGEQYF. The CDR3 DNA follows: TGTGCCAGCAGTTCAGGTGGCGAGCAGTACTTC.

The V call is TRBV10-3, the J call TRBJ2-1; TRBD2 aligns across 11 bases. V lost 6 bases to trimming and J lost 6 bases; unmatched junction nucleotides: 7. Germline lookup yields CDR1 ENHRY and CDR2 SYGVKD. The CDR3 runs 15 residues. DNA for the CDR3: TGTGCCATCAGACTTAGCGGGAGGGAGGGCAATGAGCAGTTCTTC. Translating it yields CAIRLSGREGNEQFF.

The chain employs TRBV11-2 and TRBJ2-7, with no clear D. The CDR3 is made up of 11 amino acids. Trimming stripped 4 bases from V and 6 bases from J, with 7 bases between. Looked up from germline, CDR1 is SGHAT and CDR2 is FQNNGV. CDR3 DNA: TGTGCCAGCAGCTCCCCCCGCGAGCAGTACTTC. It codes for CASSSPREQYF. The whole variable domain, remainder taken from reference TRBV11-2 and TRBJ2-7, is EAGVAQSPRYKIIEKRQSVAFWCNPISGHATLYWYQQILGQGPKLLIQFQNNGVVDDSQLPKDRFSAERLKGVDSTLKIQPAKLEDSAVYLCASSSPREQYFGPGTRLTVT.

V usage is TRBV19 and J usage is TRBJ1-1, with a tentative D call TRBD1 (5 bases). Trimming took off 3 bases at V and 3 bases at J, with 17 bases between the two ends. The CDR3 loop spans 16 amino acids. Germline CDR1 and CDR2: LNHDA and SQIVND (reference sequence). The CDR3 protein is CASSMYTGQGYTEAFF. The CDR3 nucleotides are TGTGCCAGTAGTATGTATACTGGGCAGGGTTACACTGAAGCTTTCTTT.

J is TRBJ2-5 and V is TRBV29-1, with TRBD2 matching 8 bases. Germline V lookup: CDR1 SQVTM, CDR2 ANQGSEA. V shed 4 bases and J 5 bases; nucleotides not matched to a gene: 3. There are 12 residues in the CDR3. CDR3 sequence: CSVAGGEETQYF. The CDR3 DNA sequence: TGCAGCGTTGCCGGGGGGGAGGAGACCCAGTACTTC.

The chain joins TRBV6-1 to TRBJ2-3; 10 bases align to TRBD1. Germline V gene data show CDR1 as MNHNS and CDR2 as SASEGT. CDR3 length equals 16 residues. V shed 1 base and J 1 base; nucleotides not matched to a gene: 2. DNA for the CDR3: TGTGCCAGCAGTGAAGGTGGGACAGGGGGCACAGATACGCAGTATTTT. Translating gives CASSEGGTGGTDTQYF.